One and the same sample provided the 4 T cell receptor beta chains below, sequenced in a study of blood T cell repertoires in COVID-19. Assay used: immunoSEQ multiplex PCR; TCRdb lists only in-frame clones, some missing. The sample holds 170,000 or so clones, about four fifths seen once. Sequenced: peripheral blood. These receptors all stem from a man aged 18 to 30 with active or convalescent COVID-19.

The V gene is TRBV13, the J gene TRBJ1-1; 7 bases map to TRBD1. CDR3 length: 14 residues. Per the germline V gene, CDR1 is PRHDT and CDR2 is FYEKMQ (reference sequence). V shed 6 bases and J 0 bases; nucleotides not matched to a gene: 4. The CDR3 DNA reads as TGTGCCAGCAGGCAGGGGGGCCTGAACACTGAAGCTTTCTTT. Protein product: CASRQGGLNTEAFF. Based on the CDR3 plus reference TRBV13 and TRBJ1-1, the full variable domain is AAGVIQSPRHLIKEKRETATLKCYPIPRHDTVYWYQQGPGQDPQFLISFYEKMQSDKGSIPDRFSAQQFSDYHSELNMSSLELGDSALYFCASRQGGLNTEAFFGQGTRLTVV.

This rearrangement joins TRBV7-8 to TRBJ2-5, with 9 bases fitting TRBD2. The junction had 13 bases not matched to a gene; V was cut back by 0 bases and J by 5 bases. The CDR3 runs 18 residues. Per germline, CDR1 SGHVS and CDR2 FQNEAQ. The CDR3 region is CASSLAPSRGGRMETQYF. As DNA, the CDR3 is TGTGCCAGCAGCTTAGCACCTTCGCGGGGGGGCAGGATGGAGACCCAGTACTTC.

The CDR3 loop is CASSQDWTWGELFF. The CDR3 DNA reads as TGTGCCAGCAGCCAGGACTGGACTTGGGGGGAGCTGTTTTTT. V is TRBV3-1 (or the pseudogene TRBV3-2) and J is TRBJ2-2; D possibly corresponds to TRBD2 (5 bases). Trimming left V 3 bases short and J 8 bases short, with 13 bases between. This CDR3 is 14 amino acids long. Germline loops: CDR1 LGHDT, CDR2 YNNKEL (reference sequence).

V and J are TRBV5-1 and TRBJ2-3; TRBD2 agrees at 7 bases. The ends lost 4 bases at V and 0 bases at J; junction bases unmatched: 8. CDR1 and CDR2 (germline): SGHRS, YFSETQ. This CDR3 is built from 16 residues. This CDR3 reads CASSGQAGVSTDTQYF. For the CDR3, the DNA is TGCGCCAGCAGCGGGCAGGCGGGGGTTAGCACAGATACGCAGTATTTT. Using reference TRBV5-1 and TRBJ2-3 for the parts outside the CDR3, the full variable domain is KAGVTQTPRYLIKTRGQQVTLSCSPISGHRSVSWYQQTPGQGLQFLFEYFSETQRNKGNFPGRFSGRQFSNSRSEMNVSTLELGDSALYLCASSGQAGVSTDTQYFGPGTRLTVL.